These T cell receptor beta chains were read from a single sample in a study of blood T cell repertoires in COVID-19. Generated by immunoSEQ multiplex PCR, the TCRdb table keeps only in-frame clones and is missing some. Of tens of thousands of clones in the sample, less than 90% are singletons; the top ten hold less than 15%. Sequencing was carried out using peripheral blood. These receptors were obtained from a man in his 70s with active COVID-19. Both conserved end residues are trimmed from each CDR3. A D gene is named only where the DNA matches it firmly.

v_call d_call cdr3_aa
TRBV7-6 . ASSRSASYEKLF
TRBV28 TRBD1 ASSSLTGAFYGYT
TRBV19 TRBD2 ASSPGTSGLRERY
TRBV4-3 . ASSQDVRGYEQY
TRBV7-9 TRBD1 ASSLYGQGGKDTQY
TRBV6-5 TRBD2 ASRNLLADQETQY
TRBV11-2 . ASSPLGRNNSPLH
TRBV6-1 . ASSEEGRYHPVNNSPLH
TRBV19 TRBD1 ASRDRGRQETQY
TRBV9 TRBD2 ASSPTSGVSYEQY
TRBV11-2 TRBD1 ASSLARGPYNEQF
TRBV18 . ASSPDGGGTEAF
TRBV7-2 TRBD1 ASSQGQLRGYT
TRBV6-2/TRBV6-3 TRBD1 ASSINTPRGNEQF
TRBV10-3 TRBD2 AIRRGLATGANVLT
TRBV5-1 . ASSLEAGLIAKNIQY
TRBV5-6 TRBD2 ASSYGGSAGPPVNEQF
TRBV5-1 TRBD2 ASSLGLALLGY
TRBV19 . ASSLGGQWPYEQY
TRBV6-5 . ASSYSLTGLSDGYT
TRBV30 TRBD2 AWSGTSGSLYNEQF
TRBV6-5 TRBD2 ASTRESHNEQF
TRBV5-5 . ASSHQGGTEAF
TRBV15 TRBD1 ATSTGTGPETQY
TRBV7-2 . ASLREQGYTIY
TRBV6-2/TRBV6-3 . ASSYSTQESSYNEQF
TRBV28 . ASSSQRFTEAF
TRBV3-1/TRBV3-2 . ASTTTPGDNYNEQF
TRBV30 . AAGDTGELF
TRBV18 TRBD2 ASSPPPGGETQY
TRBV5-4 TRBD2 ASSQLAGPYNEQF
TRBV9 . ASSPYSSYEQY
TRBV19 TRBD2 ASSPPPGTSGANYEQY
TRBV9 TRBD2 ASSVSTFGSGRADTQY
TRBV18 . ASSPTGNQPQH
TRBV1 . TSSQNSAPGTGELF
TRBV7-9 TRBD2 ASSFHPLAEFTGELF
TRBV18 . ASSPRATARSGNTIY
TRBV27 TRBD2 ASSLSLLAVSHEQY
TRBV11-2 TRBD2 ASSLVGSGSYEQY
TRBV21-1 . ASILTSGRSSSYEQY
TRBV30 TRBD2 AWSLEGSSGSVTGELF
TRBV6-5 . ASSYAGSVNTEAF
TRBV19 . ASSYAGAPNQPQH
TRBV5-6 . ASSHFGSAPAKNIQY
TRBV9 TRBD2 ASSSRLAGEWNEQF
TRBV7-9 TRBD1 ASSLGDRVTSNTGELF
TRBV7-2 TRBD1 ASSSRTGNYGYT
TRBV27 . ASSSGPAGYEQY